The 9 T cell receptor beta chains below come from one sample, sequenced in a study of T-cell memory formation after mild COVID-19. TCRdb processed the 5' RACE reads anew with MiXCR; each CDR3 protein has one entry. The repertoire includes roughly 380,000 distinct CDR3 sequences, under 30% of them detected once, and roughly 12% sits in the top ten. The specimen sequenced was PBMCs or a T cell subset sorted from them (not recorded which). The receptors stem from an adult woman who had mild COVID-19 (a few samples of this study predate the infection). Cell type and time point are not known.

This clonotype was seen a few times. The chain joins TRBV9 to TRBJ1-1, with 8 nucleotides matching TRBD1. V dropped 4 bases and J dropped 5; count of bases not matched to a gene: 13. Germline V CDR1 and CDR2: SGDLS, YYNGEE. The CDR3 covers 16 residues. The CDR3 DNA reads as TGTGCCAGCAGCCCCCGGACAGGGAGGGTTGAGACTGAAGCTTTCTTT. It is translated as CASSPRTGRVETEAFF.

The gene calls are TRBV30 and TRBJ2-1, with TRBD2 matching 11 bases. This CDR3 contains 15 residues. Germline CDR1 and CDR2: GTSNPN and SVGIG (reference sequence). V trimming: 5 bases; J trimming: 2 bases; junction bases outside the gene matches: 5. Here the CDR3 DNA reads TGTGCCTGGGATGATAGCGGGGGGGCCTACAATGAGCAGTTCTTC. The encoded protein is CAWDDSGGAYNEQFF.

The gene calls are TRBV12-3 or TRBV12-4 and TRBJ2-7, with TRBD1 as a possible D gene (6 bases). CDR3 length: 14 amino acids. V lost 6 bases to trimming and J lost 5 bases, with 17 bases between them. CDR3 residues: CASSPTTGFNEQYF. The CDR3 region has the DNA TGTGCCAGCAGCCCGACCACAGGGTTCAACGAGCAGTACTTC.

The chain combines TRBV27 with TRBJ2-7; 9 bases line up with TRBD2. The CDR3 spans 15 residues. The J segment lost 2 bases and the V segment lost 5 bases, leaving 7 bases of the junction unmatched. The germline CDR1 and CDR2 sequences are MNHEY and SMNVEV (reference sequence). In nucleotides, the CDR3 is TGTGCCAGCAGTCTCACGGGCGGGAGGGCCTACGAGCAGTACTTC. It encodes CASSLTGGRAYEQYF.

The gene calls are TRBV9 and TRBJ2-1; 9 positions agree with TRBD1. Germline V CDR1 and CDR2: SGDLS, YYNGEE. The CDR3 runs 14 residues. With 4 bases clipped from V and 5 bases from J, the junction kept 4 bases outside the gene matches. The CDR3: CASSSWTGDNEQFF. The DNA of the CDR3 is TGTGCCAGCAGCTCCTGGACAGGGGACAATGAGCAGTTCTTC.

The CDR3 DNA reads as TGCGCCAGCAGCTTGGTACAGGGTTATGGCTACACCTTC. As protein: CASSLVQGYGYTF. This chain uses TRBV5-1 with TRBJ1-2; tentative D call: TRBD1 (6 bases). The CDR3 loop spans 13 amino acids. V lost 0 bases, J lost 5 bases, and 8 bases lay in between. Germline CDR1 and CDR2: SGHRS and YFSETQ.

V usage is TRBV20-1 and J usage is TRBJ1-1; D is unresolved. The CDR3 runs 14 residues. The germline gives CDR1 DFQATT, CDR2 SNEGSKA (reference sequence). The V gene lost 1 base and the J gene lost 4 bases, with 13 bases spanning the gap. In DNA form, the CDR3 reads TGCAGTGCTAGAGTTGGGCAAGCCCTCACTGAAGCTTTCTTT. It is translated as CSARVGQALTEAFF.

The chain combines TRBV29-1 with TRBJ1-1; D gene ambiguous. There are 12 residues in the CDR3. Trimming took 3 bases from V and 7 from J, leaving 12 bases between them. CDR1 is SQVTM, CDR2 ANQGSEA, per germline. CDR3 amino acids: CSVEDSRSEAFF. CDR3 DNA sequence: TGCAGCGTTGAGGACTCTCGTAGTGAAGCTTTCTTT.

This clonotype was seen a few times. J is TRBJ1-1 and V is TRBV2; the D gene is possibly TRBD1 (5 bases). V gave up 4 bases and J gave up 5 bases, with 14 bases separating them. Germline-derived CDR1 and CDR2 are SNHLY and FYNNEI. The CDR3 loop spans 14 amino acids. The CDR3 loop reads CASSVSRVGTEAFF. CDR3 sequence (DNA): TGTGCCAGCAGTGTCAGCAGGGTGGGGACTGAAGCTTTCTTT.